This T cell receptor beta chain was sequenced for a study of cytomegalovirus exposure and HLA in healthy donors. Study-wide points: Researchers catalogued some 160 TCR beta chains as cytomegalovirus-associated. In a later analysis, CMV-associated beta chains were mostly HLA-associated, it appeared.

The PCR made use of 60 Vbeta and 13 Jbeta primers. Repertoires were generated with immunoSEQ multiplex PCR, while TCRdb's copy carries only in-frame clones and drops some. Of more than 80,000 clones listed, 69% are singletons. V shed 5 bases and J shed 0 bases, with 10 bases lying between them. The germline V gene encodes CDR1 SNHLY and CDR2 FYNNEI. The CDR3 runs to 14 residues. Worth noting for this clone: Its matching antigen is unknown.

This clonotype was obtained from a man between 45 and 60 years old in good health and CMV-seronegative. The J gene is TRBJ1-2, the V gene TRBV2, with a possible D match to TRBD1 (6 bases). Sequenced material: PBMCs. The CDR3 loop is CASSRTVTNYGYTF. In DNA form, the CDR3 reads TGTGCCAGCAGTCGGACAGTGACTAACTATGGCTACACCTTC.